This entry lists 17 T cell receptor beta chains sequenced from one sample in a study of T cell responses to AZD1222 COVID-19 vaccine. Sequencing used immunoSEQ multiplex PCR; TCRdb keeps in-frame clones, though not all of them. The profile shows some 130,000 clones, roughly 88% of them singletons. The source was peripheral blood, collected 28 days after the second AZD1222 dose. These receptors originate from an adult who received the AZD1222 COVID-19 vaccine.

The V and J genes are TRBV27 and TRBJ1-1; D perhaps matches TRBD1 (6 bases). Germline assignment: CDR1 MNHEY and CDR2 SMNVEV (reference sequence). This CDR3 is 14 amino acids long. V gave up 4 bases and J gave up 2 bases, with 11 bases separating them. The DNA for the CDR3 is TGTGCCAGCAGTTACCGGACAGTTAACACTGAAGCTTTCTTT. Protein: CASSYRTVNTEAFF.

The chain is built from TRBV6-5 and TRBJ2-7; D assignment may be TRBD1 or TRBD2 (5 bases each). Deletions cut 8 bases from V and 3 bases from J, with 17 bases between. In germline, CDR1 is MNHEY, CDR2 SVGAGI. The CDR3 consists of 14 residues. In DNA form, the CDR3 reads TGTGCCAGCTGCCGGACCAGGGAGAACTACGAGCAGTACTTC. It yields the protein CASCRTRENYEQYF.

This clone was seen a few times. The V call is TRBV18, the J call TRBJ2-4; 11 bases match TRBD2. The trim removed 4 bases at V and 3 bases at J, leaving 11 bases unmatched. In germline, CDR1 is KGHSH, CDR2 LQKENI. The CDR3 spans 18 residues. CDR3 DNA sequence: TGTGCCAGCTCACTAGGACTAGCGGGCCCCGAGGGCAAAAACATTCAGTACTTC. This sequence encodes CASSLGLAGPEGKNIQYF. Variable domain in full (rest from reference TRBV18 and TRBJ2-4): NAGVMQNPRHLVRRRGQEARLRCSPMKGHSHVYWYRQLPEEGLKFMVYLQKENIIDESGMPKERFSAEFPKEGPSILRIQQVVRGDSAAYFCASSLGLAGPEGKNIQYFGAGTRLSVL.

This rearrangement joins TRBV28 to TRBJ1-1; the D gene is possibly TRBD1 (5 bases). The V end lost 5 bases, the J end lost 6 bases, and 19 bases lay between the germline ends. The CDR3 length is 15 residues. Germline assignment: CDR1 MDHEN and CDR2 SYDVKM. The CDR3, as DNA: TGTGCCAGCAGTCCCGGGTTCAGGGTCACCCCTGAAGCTTTCTTT. Its translation is CASSPGFRVTPEAFF.

This clone came up many times. The chain recombines TRBV29-1 with TRBJ2-7, with D possibly matching TRBD2 (6 bases). Germline assignment: CDR1 SQVTM and CDR2 ANQGSEA. CDR3 length: 13 residues. V was cut by 5 bases and J by 9 bases, with 20 bases left in between. This chain's CDR3 is CSVRTGLHAGQYF. The CDR3 region has the DNA TGCAGCGTTCGAACGGGACTCCACGCAGGGCAGTACTTC.

This clone was counted between two and nine times. Different DNA sequences within this sample yield the same CDR3. The chain links TRBV5-1 to TRBJ1-2; D is unresolved. CDR3 length: 14 residues. With 0 bases removed from V and 0 bases from J, the gap between germline ends came to 6 bases. Germline V CDR1 and CDR2: SGHRS, YFSETQ. The CDR3 is CASSLESPNYGYTF. The CDR3 DNA reads TGCGCCAGCAGCTTGGAATCCCCTAACTATGGCTACACCTTC.

This clone was seen only once. This sequence joins TRBV4-2 and TRBJ1-1; 7 bases fit TRBD1. The CDR3 loop spans 13 amino acids. CDR1 and CDR2 from the germline V gene are LGHNA and YNFKEQ. Trimming removed 3 bases from V and 11 bases from J; junction bases left unmatched: 9. The CDR3 sequence is CASSQDLTGLAFF. The CDR3 nucleotides are TGTGCCAGCAGCCAGGACCTGACAGGGCTGGCTTTCTTT.

The rearrangement joins TRBV3-1 (or the pseudogene TRBV3-2) to TRBJ1-2; D remains unclear. The germline V and J ends were trimmed by 3 bases and 7 bases, with 15 bases remaining between them. Germline V gene lookup returns CDR1 LGHDT and CDR2 YNNKEL (reference sequence). This CDR3 region has 14 residues. The CDR3 sequence: CASSQLSPTAGYTF. The CDR3 DNA sequence: TGTGCCAGCAGCCAGTTGTCCCCCACGGCTGGCTACACCTTC.

CDR3 residues: CASTGVGGELFF. The CDR3 region has the DNA TGTGCCAGCACGGGGGTGGGCGGGGAGCTGTTTTTT. The chain links TRBV2 to TRBJ2-2, with D maybe TRBD2 (6 bases). Trimming pared 7 bases from V and 7 bases from J, leaving 10 bases between. Looked up from germline, CDR1 is SNHLY and CDR2 is FYNNEI. The CDR3 totals 12 residues.

The chain links TRBV25-1 to TRBJ2-5; 9 bases map to TRBD1. CDR1 and CDR2 from the germline V gene are MGHDK and SYGVNS. V dropped 3 bases and J dropped 6; count of bases not matched to a gene: 11. The CDR3 is 16 residues long. The CDR3 sequence is CASSDSPGQGQKTQYF. In DNA, the CDR3 is TGTGCCAGCAGTGATTCCCCGGGACAGGGACAGAAGACCCAGTACTTC.

The chain joins TRBV11-2 to TRBJ1-5; no clear D. The CDR3 covers 13 residues. Looked up from germline, CDR1 is SGHAT and CDR2 is FQNNGV. The V end lost 2 bases, the J end lost 6 bases, and 8 bases lay between the germline ends. CDR3 region: CASSLSTSQPQHF. For the CDR3, the DNA is TGTGCCAGCAGCTTATCTACGAGTCAGCCCCAGCATTTT.

The rearrangement uses TRBV27 and TRBJ1-5; D remains unclear. The germline V gene has CDR1 MNHEY and CDR2 SMNVEV (reference sequence). The CDR3 extends over 14 amino acids. The V end lost 4 bases, the J end lost 7 bases, and 14 bases lay between the germline ends. The CDR3 here is CASSWGEAGQPQHF. The CDR3 bases are TGTGCCAGCAGTTGGGGTGAAGCGGGGCAGCCCCAGCATTTT.

The chain uses TRBV10-1 and TRBJ2-3; 9 nucleotides align to TRBD2. Germline V gene lookup returns CDR1 WNHNN and CDR2 SYGVQD (reference sequence). CDR3 length equals 17 residues. V gave up 3 bases and J gave up 1 base; unmatched junction bases: 8. The CDR3 nucleotides are TGCGCCAGCAGTGACCCTGGGGCTAGCGGGGGCACAGATACGCAGTATTTT. This translates into CASSDPGASGGTDTQYF.

This clone was found once. The rearrangement uses TRBV3-1 (or the pseudogene TRBV3-2) and TRBJ2-7; tentatively, D is TRBD2 (6 bases). In germline, CDR1 is LGHDT, CDR2 YNNKEL (reference sequence). The CDR3 is made up of 13 amino acids. V was pared by 4 bases and J by 5 bases, with 12 bases between. DNA for the CDR3: TGTGCCAGCAGCCGCTTAGGGACTCACGAGCAGTACTTC. Its protein is CASSRLGTHEQYF.

This clone has a count of ten or more. V is TRBV5-1 and J is TRBJ2-7, with 8 bases that match TRBD2. The V segment lost 1 base and the J segment 4 bases; nucleotides outside the gene matches: 7. This CDR3 is 15 amino acids long. CDR1 is SGHRS, CDR2 YFSETQ, per germline. The CDR3, as DNA: TGCGCCAGCAGCTTGAGTAGCGGGGATACTTACGAGCAGTACTTC. Protein: CASSLSSGDTYEQYF.

The chain links TRBV6-4 to TRBJ1-6; D is uncertain. The CDR3 sequence is 13 residues long. V lost 0 bases and J 7 bases, leaving 4 bases between the germline ends. Germline-derived CDR1 and CDR2 are MRHNA and SNTAGT. The CDR3 DNA reads TGTGCCAGCAGTGACTCCGGCAATTCACCCCTCCACTTT. It specifies CASSDSGNSPLHF.

The chain links TRBV14 to TRBJ1-2, with 9 positions matching TRBD1. CDR1 is SGHDN and CDR2 is FVKESK in the germline V gene. J gave up 7 bases and V 4 bases, and 10 bases lay outside the gene matches. The CDR3 consists of 15 residues. The CDR3, as DNA: TGTGCCAGCAGCCCAAGACAGGGGGACTTTGGTGGCTACACCTTC. Translating it yields CASSPRQGDFGGYTF.